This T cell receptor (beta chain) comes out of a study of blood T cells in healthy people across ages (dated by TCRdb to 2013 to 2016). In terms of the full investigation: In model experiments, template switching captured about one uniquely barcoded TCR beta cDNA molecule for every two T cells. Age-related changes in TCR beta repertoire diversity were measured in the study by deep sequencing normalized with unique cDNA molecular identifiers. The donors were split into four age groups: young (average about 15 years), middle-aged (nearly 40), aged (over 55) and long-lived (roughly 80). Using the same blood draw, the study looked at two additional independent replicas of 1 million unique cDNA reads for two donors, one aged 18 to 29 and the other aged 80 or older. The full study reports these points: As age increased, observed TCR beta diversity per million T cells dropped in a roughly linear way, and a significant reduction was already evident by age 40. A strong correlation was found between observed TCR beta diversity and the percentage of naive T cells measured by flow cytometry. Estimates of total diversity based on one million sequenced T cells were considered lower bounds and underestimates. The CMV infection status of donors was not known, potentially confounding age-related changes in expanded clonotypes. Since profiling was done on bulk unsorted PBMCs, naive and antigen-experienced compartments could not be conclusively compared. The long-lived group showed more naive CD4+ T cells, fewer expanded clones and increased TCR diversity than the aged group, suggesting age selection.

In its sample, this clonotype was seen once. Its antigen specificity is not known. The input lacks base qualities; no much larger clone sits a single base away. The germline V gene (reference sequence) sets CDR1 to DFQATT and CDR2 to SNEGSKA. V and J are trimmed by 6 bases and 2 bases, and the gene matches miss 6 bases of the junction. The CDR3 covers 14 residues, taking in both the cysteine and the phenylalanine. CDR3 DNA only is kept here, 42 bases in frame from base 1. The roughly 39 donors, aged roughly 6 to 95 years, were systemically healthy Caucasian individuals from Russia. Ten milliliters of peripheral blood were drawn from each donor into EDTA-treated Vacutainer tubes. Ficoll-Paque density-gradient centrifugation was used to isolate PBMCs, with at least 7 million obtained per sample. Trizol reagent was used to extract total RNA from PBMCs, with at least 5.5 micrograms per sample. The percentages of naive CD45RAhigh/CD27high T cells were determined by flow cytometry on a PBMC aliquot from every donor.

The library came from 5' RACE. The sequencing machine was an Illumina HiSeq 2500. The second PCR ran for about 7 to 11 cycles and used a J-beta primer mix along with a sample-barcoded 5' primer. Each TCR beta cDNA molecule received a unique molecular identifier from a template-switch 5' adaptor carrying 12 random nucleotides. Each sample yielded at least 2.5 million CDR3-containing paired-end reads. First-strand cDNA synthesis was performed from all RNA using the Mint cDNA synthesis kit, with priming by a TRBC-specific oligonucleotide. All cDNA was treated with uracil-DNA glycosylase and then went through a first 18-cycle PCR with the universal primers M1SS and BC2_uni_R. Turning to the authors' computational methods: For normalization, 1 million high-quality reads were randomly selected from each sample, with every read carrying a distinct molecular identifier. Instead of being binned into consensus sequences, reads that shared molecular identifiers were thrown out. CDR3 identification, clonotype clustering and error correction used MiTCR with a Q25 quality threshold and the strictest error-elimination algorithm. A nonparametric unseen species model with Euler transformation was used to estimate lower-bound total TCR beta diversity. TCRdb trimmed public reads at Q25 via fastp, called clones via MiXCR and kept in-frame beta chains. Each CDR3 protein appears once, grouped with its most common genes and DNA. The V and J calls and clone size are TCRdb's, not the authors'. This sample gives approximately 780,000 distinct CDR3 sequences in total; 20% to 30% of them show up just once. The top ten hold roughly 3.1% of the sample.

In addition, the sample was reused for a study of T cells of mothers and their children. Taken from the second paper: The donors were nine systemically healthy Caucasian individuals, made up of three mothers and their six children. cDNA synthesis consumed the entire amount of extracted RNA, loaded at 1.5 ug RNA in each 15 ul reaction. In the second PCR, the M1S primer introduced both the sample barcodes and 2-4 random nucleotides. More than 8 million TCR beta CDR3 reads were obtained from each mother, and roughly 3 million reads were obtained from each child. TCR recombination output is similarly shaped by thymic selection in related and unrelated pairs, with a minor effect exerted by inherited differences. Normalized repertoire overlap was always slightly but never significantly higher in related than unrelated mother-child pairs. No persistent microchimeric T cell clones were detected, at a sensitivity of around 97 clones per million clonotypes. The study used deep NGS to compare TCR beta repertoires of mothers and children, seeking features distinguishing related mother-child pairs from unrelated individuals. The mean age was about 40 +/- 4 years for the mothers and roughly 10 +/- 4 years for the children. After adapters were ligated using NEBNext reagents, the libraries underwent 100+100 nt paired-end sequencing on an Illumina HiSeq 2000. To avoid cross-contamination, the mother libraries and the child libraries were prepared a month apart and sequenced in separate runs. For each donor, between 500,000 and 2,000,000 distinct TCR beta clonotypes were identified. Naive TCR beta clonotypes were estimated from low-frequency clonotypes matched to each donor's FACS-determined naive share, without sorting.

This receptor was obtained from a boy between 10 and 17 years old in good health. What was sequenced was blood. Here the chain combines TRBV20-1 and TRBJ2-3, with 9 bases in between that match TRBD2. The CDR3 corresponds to CSAPTSGTTDTQYF. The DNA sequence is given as TGCAGTGCACCGACTAGCGGAACCACAGATACGCAGTATTTT.